The sequence of this T cell receptor (beta chain) was determined in a study of blood T cell repertoires in COVID-19. Per the original data handling: Using reference gene primer amplification, nucleated cell counts were estimated. The method was immunoSEQ multiplex PCR; TCRdb's version includes in-frame clones alone and lacks a portion of them. That table gives V, J and clone size, and the DNA gave D and trimming. Of hundreds of thousands of clones listed, approximately 86% are singletons. Individuals drawn from 20 to 30 US areas were about 18 to 100 years old. Germline V lookup: CDR1 WNHNN, CDR2 SYGVQD (reference sequence). V lost 6 bases, J lost 1 base, and 10 bases stayed unmatched. This CDR3 has 17 residues.

This rearrangement joins TRBV10-1 to TRBJ2-3; TRBD1 agrees at 10 bases. The sequence was collected from an older woman who had recovered from COVID-19. What was sequenced was PBMCs or T cells enriched from blood (not recorded which). The CDR3 sequence is CASSAGTGVPGTDTQYF. Written as DNA, the CDR3 is TGCGCCAGCAGCGCCGGGACAGGGGTCCCCGGCACAGATACGCAGTATTTT.